What follows are 8 T cell receptor beta chains derived from one specimen sequenced in a study of cytomegalovirus exposure and HLA in healthy donors. PCR amplification relied on 60 Vbeta primers (plus 13 Jbeta primers). Profiling relied on immunoSEQ multiplex PCR, and the TCRdb table lists in-frame clones only, not all of them. The sample has over 95,000 clones; 77% are singletons. The sequenced sample was PBMCs. The receptor set was obtained from a middle-aged man in good health and CMV-seropositive.

On this clone: This specimen includes other DNA sequences encoding the same CDR3. The chain recombines TRBV15 with TRBJ1-3; D remains unclear. Germline V CDR1 and CDR2: LNHNV, YYDKDF (reference sequence). The CDR3 runs to 15 residues. V was pared by 0 bases and J by 1 base, with 7 bases between. The chain's CDR3 is CATSRDRGSGNTIYF. DNA for the CDR3: TGTGCCACCAGCAGAGATCGGGGTTCTGGAAACACCATATATTTT.

This chain links TRBV7-8 with TRBJ2-3, with D perhaps TRBD1 (6 bases). The ends were cut back, 7 bases at V and 3 bases at J, with 11 bases in the middle. Germline loops: CDR1 SGHVS, CDR2 FQNEAQ. CDR3 length: 13 residues. CDR3 nucleotide sequence: TGTGCCAGCATCGGGCAGGGGACAGATACGCAGTATTTT. The encoded protein is CASIGQGTDTQYF.

CDR3 in amino acids: CASIPRIAGELFF. DNA of the CDR3: TGTGCCAGCATTCCCCGAATAGCCGGGGAGCTGTTTTTT. This chain connects TRBV2 to TRBJ2-2, with D unclear. CDR1 is SNHLY, CDR2 FYNNEI, per germline. Trimming removed 7 bases from V and 6 bases from J, with 12 bases in between. This CDR3 has 13 residues.

Only one count was recorded for this clone. V gene TRBV29-1 combines with J gene TRBJ1-1, with 7 bases lining up with TRBD1. The germline CDR1 and CDR2 sequences are SQVTM and ANQGSEA. J gave up 1 base and V 8 bases, and 7 bases lay outside the gene matches. The CDR3 consists of 13 residues. The CDR3 nucleotides are TGCAGCATGAACAGGGGTCGGAACACTGAAGCTTTCTTT. This encodes CSMNRGRNTEAFF.

The chain is built from TRBV7-2 and TRBJ1-5, with D perhaps matching TRBD1 (5 bases). The CDR3 consists of 13 residues. Germline V gene sequence: CDR1 SGHTA, CDR2 FQGNSA. V gave up 1 base and J gave up 4 bases, with 5 bases separating them. The CDR3 loop reads CASSLGQNQPQHF. As DNA, the CDR3 is TGTGCCAGCAGCTTAGGACAGAATCAGCCCCAGCATTTT. Full variable domain (remainder filled in from reference TRBV7-2 and TRBJ1-5): GAGVSQSPSNKVTEKGKDVELRCDPISGHTALYWYRQSLGQGLEFLIYFQGNSAPDKSGLPSDRFSAERTGGSVSTLTIQRTQQEDSAVYLCASSLGQNQPQHFGDGTRLSIL.

The V and J genes are TRBV28 and TRBJ2-7; weak D call: TRBD1 (5 bases). Trimming cost V 7 bases and J 1 base, with 14 bases left between them. Germline-derived CDR1 and CDR2 are MDHEN and SYDVKM. CDR3 size: 14 residues. In DNA, the CDR3 is TGTGCCAGCATTACCGGTCCAGGGTCCTACGAGCAGTACTTC. It codes for CASITGPGSYEQYF.

The V and J genes are TRBV5-1 and TRBJ2-7, with D possibly TRBD1 on 5 matching bases. Germline loops: CDR1 SGHRS, CDR2 YFSETQ. Trimming removed 0 bases from V and 0 bases from J, with 10 bases in between. The length of the CDR3 is 15 residues. CDR3: CASSLGVGDSYEQYF. CDR3 bases: TGCGCCAGCAGCTTGGGGGTAGGGGACTCCTACGAGCAGTACTTC.

This chain's CDR3 is CASSVGGTNRRQELFF. CDR3 DNA sequence: TGTGCCAGCAGCGTAGGAGGAACAAATCGGAGGCAAGAACTGTTTTTT. V usage is TRBV9 and J usage is TRBJ1-4; D not resolved. CDR3 length: 16 amino acids. V was clipped by 0 bases and J by 12 bases, with 21 bases between them. Germline CDR1 is SGDLS and CDR2 is YYNGEE. Full variable domain (missing parts from reference TRBV9 and TRBJ1-4): DSGVTQTPKHLITATGQRVTLRCSPRSGDLSVYWYQQSLDQGLQFLIQYYNGEERAKGNILERFSAQQFPDLHSELNLSSLELGDSALYFCASSVGGTNRRQELFFGSGTQLSVL.